A single sample gave rise to the 21 T cell receptor beta chains below, sequenced in a study of T cell changes during pregnancy in multiple sclerosis. The repertoire was sequenced with immunoSEQ multiplex PCR; TCRdb's copy has only in-frame clones and lacks some. The profile shows around 100,000 clones, roughly nine tenths of them singletons. Sequencing used peripheral blood, obtained after pregnancy. The origin of the receptors is a female donor with multiple sclerosis, enrolled in a pregnancy study.

This clone was picked up one time. V gene TRBV7-2 combines with J gene TRBJ2-7; 7 bases fit TRBD1. CDR3 length: 14 residues. Trimming cost V 5 bases and J 1 base; bases outside gene matches: 5. Germline CDR1 reads SGHTA; CDR2 reads FQGNSA. The CDR3 loop reads CASSNRGFSYEQYF. The DNA for the CDR3 is TGTGCCAGCAGCAACAGGGGTTTTTCCTACGAGCAGTACTTC.

The rearrangement uses TRBV28 and TRBJ2-7; 7 positions agree with TRBD1. Germline V gene lookup returns CDR1 MDHEN and CDR2 SYDVKM. J lost 3 bases, V lost 10 bases, and 12 bases had no gene match. This CDR3 contains 14 residues. The CDR3 protein is CATRMWQGVYEQYF. The CDR3 coding sequence is TGTGCCACAAGGATGTGGCAGGGGGTCTACGAGCAGTACTTC.

The V call is TRBV14, the J call TRBJ2-7, with D unresolved. Germline V gene data show CDR1 as SGHDN and CDR2 as FVKESK. Trimming pared 1 base from V and 0 bases from J, leaving 19 bases between. The CDR3 runs 18 residues. CDR3 sequence (DNA): TGTGCCAGCAGCCAAGTGGTGACACACCGTTCCAGCTCCTACGAGCAGTACTTC. Amino acids: CASSQVVTHRSSSYEQYF.

The chain couples TRBV5-1 to TRBJ1-2, with 12 bases aligning to TRBD1. Germline V gene data show CDR1 as SGHRS and CDR2 as YFSETQ. CDR3 length equals 15 residues. V lost 0 bases to trimming and J lost 6 bases; unmatched junction nucleotides: 3. CDR3 in amino acids: CASSLVGTGGNGYTF. The CDR3 DNA follows: TGCGCCAGCAGCTTGGTCGGGACAGGGGGCAATGGCTACACCTTC.

The chain couples TRBV30 to TRBJ1-2; D remains ambiguous. CDR3 length: 11 amino acids. V was trimmed by 0 bases and J by 6 bases, leaving 5 bases between them. Germline V gene data show CDR1 as GTSNPN and CDR2 as SVGIG (reference sequence). The CDR3 sequence is CAWSVGDGYTF. The DNA for the CDR3 is TGTGCCTGGAGTGTTGGAGATGGCTACACCTTC.

CDR3 loop: CASSRGGSGETQYF. In DNA form, the CDR3 reads TGTGCCAGCTCCCGGGGAGGGAGTGGGGAGACCCAGTACTTC. V is TRBV18 and J is TRBJ2-5; 7 bases agree with TRBD2. The germline CDR1 and CDR2 sequences are KGHSH and LQKENI. The CDR3 runs 14 residues. V shed 6 bases and J 5 bases; nucleotides not matched to a gene: 9.

This CDR3 is CASSSEVTEAFF. The CDR3 bases are TGTGCCAGCAGCTCGGAGGTCACTGAAGCTTTCTTT. V gene TRBV7-9 combines with J gene TRBJ1-1; D unclear. Germline V CDR1 and CDR2: SEHNR, FQNEAQ (reference sequence). This CDR3 has 12 residues. Trimming pared 4 bases from V and 4 bases from J, leaving 7 bases between.

The CDR3 loop reads CASSVDRVNGYTF. DNA for the CDR3: TGTGCCAGCAGCGTAGACAGGGTAAATGGCTACACCTTC. The V gene is TRBV7-2, the J gene TRBJ1-2; 7 bases are a match to TRBD1. V gave up 5 bases and J gave up 6 bases; unmatched junction bases: 6. This CDR3 region has 13 residues. Germline V gene lookup returns CDR1 SGHTA and CDR2 FQGNSA.

V gene TRBV30 combines with J gene TRBJ2-5; D unresolved. The CDR3 length is 14 residues. The germline gives CDR1 GTSNPN, CDR2 SVGIG (reference sequence). Trimming took 0 bases from V and 3 from J, leaving 11 bases between them. The CDR3 sequence is CAWSVRTLKETQYF. For the CDR3, the DNA is TGTGCCTGGAGTGTACGAACTCTCAAAGAGACCCAGTACTTC.

The J gene is TRBJ1-2, the V gene TRBV7-3, with D perhaps TRBD1 (6 bases). CDR1 and CDR2 from the germline V gene are SGHTA and FQGTGA. V dropped 5 bases and J dropped 2 bases, with 15 bases sitting between them. The CDR3 sequence is 15 residues long. The CDR3 DNA follows: TGTGCCAGCAGCCCGGCAGGGGACACGAACTATGGCTACACCTTC. This sequence encodes CASSPAGDTNYGYTF.

The chain links TRBV4-3 to TRBJ1-4; 8 bases are shared with TRBD1. J was trimmed by 6 bases and V by 0 bases; bases with no gene match: 3. This CDR3 spans 15 amino acids. In germline, CDR1 is LGHNA, CDR2 YSLEER. The CDR3 DNA is TGCGCCAGCAGCCAAGACGCGACAGGGGATGAAAAACTGTTTTTT. Its protein is CASSQDATGDEKLFF.

The genes are TRBV14 and TRBJ1-6; D gene uncertain. The CDR3 contains 14 residues. CDR1 is SGHDN and CDR2 is FVKESK in the germline V gene. V was shortened by 2 bases and J by 6 bases, with 8 bases between the two germline ends. CDR3: CASSQRSVNSPLHF. CDR3 bases: TGTGCCAGCAGCCAACGGAGCGTTAATTCACCCCTCCACTTT. Based on the CDR3 plus reference TRBV14 and TRBJ1-6, the full variable domain is EAGVTQFPSHSVIEKGQTVTLRCDPISGHDNLYWYRRVMGKEIKFLLHFVKESKQDESGMPNNRFLAERTGGTYSTLKVQPAELEDSGVYFCASSQRSVNSPLHFGNGTRLTVT.

The rearrangement uses TRBV29-1 and TRBJ1-3; D is undetermined. Trimming cost V 4 bases and J 0 bases, with 10 bases left between them. This CDR3 comprises 14 residues. Germline loops: CDR1 SQVTM, CDR2 ANQGSEA. The DNA for the CDR3 is TGCAGCGTTGGTCTTAGCCTCTCTGGAAACACCATATATTTT. The encoded protein is CSVGLSLSGNTIYF.

V is TRBV28 and J is TRBJ1-5, with TRBD1 matching 11 bases. Germline V CDR1 and CDR2: MDHEN, SYDVKM. V was clipped by 2 bases and J by 6 bases; unmatched bases: 6. The CDR3 is made up of 16 amino acids. The CDR3 region has the DNA TGTGCCAGCAGTTTAACGCAGGGACAGGGGGGTCAGCCCCAGCATTTT. It is translated as CASSLTQGQGGQPQHF.

The rearrangement joins TRBV9 to TRBJ1-1; the match to TRBD1 covers 8 bases. The length of the CDR3 is 15 residues. V dropped 4 bases and J dropped 1; count of bases not matched to a gene: 6. Germline-derived CDR1 and CDR2 are SGDLS and YYNGEE. CDR3 nucleotide sequence: TGTGCCAGCAGCCTCTCAGGGACAGGGAACACTGAAGCTTTCTTT. Its translation is CASSLSGTGNTEAFF.

The chain combines TRBV18 with TRBJ2-7; D might be TRBD1 (5 bases). V lost 5 bases, J lost 4 bases, and 12 bases lay in between. Germline V lookup: CDR1 KGHSH, CDR2 LQKENI. This CDR3 contains 13 residues. CDR3 nucleotides: TGTGCCAGCTCAACCACGTCAGGGTACGAGCAGTACTTC. This encodes CASSTTSGYEQYF.

The chain uses TRBV9 and TRBJ1-1, with 9 bases that match TRBD1. CDR3 size: 16 residues. Losses at the gene ends were 3 bases for V and 5 bases for J; bases not matched to a gene: 11. Germline V gene sequence: CDR1 SGDLS, CDR2 YYNGEE. CDR3 amino acids: CASSALGGQGRTEAFF. CDR3 DNA sequence: TGTGCCAGCAGCGCGCTAGGGGGACAGGGTCGGACTGAAGCTTTCTTT.

The chain carries TRBV5-1 and TRBJ2-5; weak D call: TRBD2 (6 bases). The CDR3 covers 15 residues. CDR1 and CDR2 from the germline V gene are SGHRS and YFSETQ. V shed 4 bases and J shed 4 bases, with 17 bases lying between them. CDR3 DNA: TGCGCCAGCAGCATCTTGGGAGGCGGGGCAGAGACCCAGTACTTC. This encodes CASSILGGGAETQYF. The full variable domain, rest sourced from reference TRBV5-1 and TRBJ2-5, is KAGVTQTPRYLIKTRGQQVTLSCSPISGHRSVSWYQQTPGQGLQFLFEYFSETQRNKGNFPGRFSGRQFSNSRSEMNVSTLELGDSALYLCASSILGGGAETQYFGPGTRLLVL.

The rearrangement links TRBV10-1 to TRBJ2-4; D perhaps matches TRBD1 (6 bases). Trimming pared 3 bases from V and 2 bases from J, leaving 14 bases between. The CDR3 extends over 16 amino acids. The germline V gene has CDR1 WNHNN and CDR2 SYGVQD (reference sequence). The CDR3 nucleotides read TGCGCCAGCAGTGATCAGGGGCTCGGGACCAAAAACATTCAGTACTTC. As protein: CASSDQGLGTKNIQYF.

The rearrangement uses TRBV5-4 and TRBJ1-1; maybe TRBD1 (5 bases). Looked up from germline, CDR1 is SGHNT and CDR2 is YYREEE (reference sequence). V was pared by 5 bases and J by 7 bases, with 12 bases between. The CDR3 runs to 12 residues. The CDR3 coding sequence is TGTGCCAGCAGACGCGACAGCAGTGAAGCTTTCTTT. It yields the protein CASRRDSSEAFF.

This rearrangement joins TRBV27 to TRBJ1-2; D is unresolved. The CDR3 totals 15 residues. V lost 6 bases and J lost 0, with 14 bases in between. Germline V gene sequence: CDR1 MNHEY, CDR2 SMNVEV (reference sequence). The CDR3 sequence: CASRNLQGANYGYTF. CDR3 DNA: TGTGCCAGCAGGAATCTACAAGGAGCTAACTATGGCTACACCTTC.